The 10 T cell receptor beta chains below come from one sample, sequenced in a study of human T cells and chemical hapten exposure. Individual cDNA molecules received unique molecular identifiers in the library. TCRdb reprocessed the reads with MiXCR, giving one entry per CDR3 protein. The table includes 95,000 to 150,000 distinct CDR3 sequences, approximately 9.3% detected once. The study extracted total RNA from unfractionated whole blood. Sequenced sample: whole blood. The receptors were sampled from a human donor in good health. Some clones in this sample may be carry-over from other donors' samples.

V and J are TRBV5-1 and TRBJ2-7, with D tentatively TRBD1 or TRBD2 (5 bases each). Trimming stripped 5 bases from V and 7 bases from J, with 22 bases between. The germline gives CDR1 SGHRS, CDR2 YFSETQ. The CDR3 consists of 15 residues. The CDR3 loop is CASRAGTGPTGEQYF. The CDR3 bases are TGCGCCAGCAGGGCTGGGACCGGACCAACGGGAGAGCAGTACTTC.

The chain combines TRBV3-1 with TRBJ2-5; no clear D gene. Germline assignment: CDR1 LGHDT and CDR2 YNNKEL (reference sequence). The V and J ends lost 1 base and 1 base respectively, with 7 bases between them. The CDR3 runs to 14 residues. For the CDR3, the DNA is TGTGCCAGCAGCCAAGGACTTGGCCAAGAGACCCAGTACTTC. Translation gives CASSQGLGQETQYF.

The sample holds a few counts of this clonotype. V is TRBV12-3 or TRBV12-4 and J is TRBJ2-7, with D possibly being TRBD1 or TRBD2 (5 bases each). This CDR3 has 12 residues. The V gene lost 6 bases and the J gene lost 3 bases, with 9 bases spanning the gap. This chain's CDR3 is CASSRGRYEQYF. The CDR3 DNA reads TGTGCCAGCAGCCGGGGACGCTACGAGCAGTACTTC.

V usage is TRBV10-1 and J usage is TRBJ2-1; D may be TRBD2 (5 bases). With 3 bases removed from V and 8 bases from J, the gap between germline ends came to 5 bases. This CDR3 has 11 amino acids. Germline V gene lookup returns CDR1 WNHNN and CDR2 SYGVQD (reference sequence). The chain's CDR3 is CASSELDEQFF. CDR3 bases: TGCGCCAGCAGTGAACTAGATGAGCAGTTCTTC.

The rearrangement links TRBV28 to TRBJ1-2, with 7 nucleotides matching TRBD1. This CDR3 has 14 amino acids. V lost 3 bases, J lost 10 bases, and 11 bases stayed unmatched. Germline CDR1 and CDR2: MDHEN and SYDVKM. The CDR3 sequence is CASSLTGKGLDYTF. DNA of the CDR3: TGTGCCAGCAGTTTGACAGGGAAGGGGCTAGACTACACCTTC.

The rearrangement joins TRBV11-2 to TRBJ1-5; D gene ambiguous. Trimming shortened V by 2 bases and J by 1 base, and 3 bases separated the two germline ends. CDR3 length: 13 residues. Germline loops: CDR1 SGHAT, CDR2 FQNNGV. Written as DNA, the CDR3 is TGTGCCAGCAGCTTAAGGAGCAATCAGCCCCAGCATTTT. Its translation is CASSLRSNQPQHF.

This clonotype was detected only a few times. The chain couples TRBV7-9 to TRBJ2-1; D is possibly TRBD2 (6 bases). V lost 2 bases and J 6 bases, leaving 17 bases between the germline ends. Germline CDR1 SEHNR, CDR2 FQNEAQ (reference sequence). The CDR3 spans 16 residues. The CDR3 spells CASSLYGASVLNEQFF. CDR3 nucleotides: TGTGCCAGCAGCTTATACGGGGCTAGCGTACTCAATGAGCAGTTCTTC.

This clonotype was detected only a few times. The genes are TRBV3-1 and TRBJ2-2, with D possibly matching TRBD1 (7 bases). Germline V gives CDR1 LGHDT, CDR2 YNNKEL (reference sequence). The ends were cut back, 4 bases at V and 6 bases at J, with 18 bases in the middle. The CDR3 spans 16 residues. The CDR3 DNA reads TGTGCCAGCAGCCTATATCTTGGAGGGGGCCCCGGGGAGCTGTTTTTT. This gives the protein CASSLYLGGGPGELFF. The complete variable domain, with remaining parts taken from reference TRBV3-1 and TRBJ2-2, reads DTAVSQTPKYLVTQMGNDKSIKCEQNLGHDTMYWYKQDSKKFLKIMFSYNNKELIINETVPNRFSPKSPDKAHLNLHINSLELGDSAVYFCASSLYLGGGPGELFFGEGSRLTVL.

This clonotype was detected ten times or more. The rearrangement joins TRBV7-2 to TRBJ2-1; unclear D gene. Germline lookup yields CDR1 SGHTA and CDR2 FQGNSA. This CDR3 is 12 amino acids long. V was shortened by 4 bases and J by 9 bases, with 10 bases between the two germline ends. The CDR3 protein is CASSSSVVEQFF. DNA for the CDR3: TGTGCCAGCAGCTCCTCCGTTGTTGAGCAGTTCTTC.

This clonotype was counted ten times or more. The CDR3 here is CASSYSTGGTYEQYF. In nucleotides, the CDR3 is TGTGCCAGCAGTTACTCGACAGGTGGGACCTACGAGCAGTACTTC. The chain is built from TRBV6-5 and TRBJ2-7, with D possibly TRBD1 on 6 matching bases. Trimming took 0 bases from V and 2 from J, leaving 11 bases between them. Germline V gene sequence: CDR1 MNHEY, CDR2 SVGAGI. The CDR3 totals 15 residues.